This TCR beta chain was captured by sequencing in a study of blood T cell repertoires in COVID-19 (dated by TCRdb to about 2020). Looking at the study overall: Samples from collaborators originated in the United States, Italy and Spain and spanned both the acute and convalescent phases of COVID-19. The material from the prospective study consisted of cDNA or gDNA derived from T cells, B-cell-depleted T cells, or PBMCs. Deeply sampled blood TCRbeta repertoires from subjects exposed to, actively infected with, or recovered from COVID-19 were included in the dataset. A freely available public database, intended as a resource for researchers studying the immune response to SARS-CoV-2, is where the repertoires were released. Samples came from the ongoing ImmuneRACE study (first 160 participants) plus 1,254 subjects from 6 global collaborators. A de-identified subject ID, COVID-19 status, age in years and sex were almost always included in the sample metadata. Where HLA class I and class II types were available, the types were taken from metadata supplied by the sample provider, not from assay-based typing.

What the research found in general, with its limitations: How much clinical and demographic metadata was included differed by source and by participant, and the metadata was provided uncurated.

Each collaborating institution followed its own protocols to collect whole blood in K2EDTA tubes. For TCRbeta analysis, collaborator samples were shipped as frozen whole blood, as isolated PBMCs, or as DNA extracted from either sample type. From the cysteine through the phenylalanine, the CDR3 covers 14 amino acids. The kept DNA is CDR3 alone, 42 bases in frame from the first base. For CDR1 and CDR2, the germline V gene lists SGHNT and YENEEA. Trimming takes 3 bases from V and 0 bases from J, and the germline ends sit 8 bases apart. Worth noting for this clone: This receptor's antigen is unknown. No much larger clonotype is one base removed from it; base qualities were not supplied.

TCRbeta CDR3 regions were amplified from genomic DNA using the immunoSEQ Assay, a bias-controlled multiplex PCR. In the authors' own workflow: The number of nucleated cells in each sample was estimated by amplification of reference gene primers within the assay. Sequence reads were collapsed and filtered to measure the absolute abundance of every unique TCRbeta CDR3 rearrangement. For each sample, productive Simpson clonality was calculated as the square root of Simpson's diversity index across productive rearrangements. TCRdb stores this immuneACCESS table with in-frame sequences only. Part of the clones is absent; in the studies checked, under half of the shortfall reflects unresolved V genes, and no reason is known for the rest. That table gives V, J and clone size, and the DNA gave D and trimming. The table for this sample lists 200,000 to 300,000 clones; roughly 80% of them were counted only once. The ten biggest clones cover 9.6% of the sample.

This clonotype originated in a woman aged 80 or over with acute or convalescent COVID-19. The sequenced material came from peripheral blood. The rearranged chain carries TRBV11-3 and TRBJ1-1, with no D gene named confidently. Here the CDR3 is given as CASSFGGLNTEAFF. The DNA reads TGTGCCAGCAGCTTTGGAGGGTTGAACACTGAAGCTTTCTTT.